This TCR beta chain was retrieved from a study of vaccination effects on CD4 cells after COVID-19. Prior to sequencing, the ViraFEST assay stimulated PBMC with viral peptide pools, which expanded the antigen-specific CD4+ T cells. Subsequent to 10 days of culture, CD4+ T cells were isolated. In the vaccine recipients, nucleocapsid antibodies were negative and there was no prior SARS-CoV-2 infection. Sequenced by immunoSEQ multiplex PCR; TCRdb stores in-frame clones only, minus some. The sample contains fewer than 65,000 clones, roughly 75% of which appear only once. A note on this clone: Its cognate antigen is unknown. At one of its ends the junction is not consistent with the germline gene, which may arise from a read error.

CDR1 is WSHSY, CDR2 SAAADI, per germline. The CDR3 is 11 amino acids. Here the sequenced sample was CD4+ T cells from PBMCs cultured with HCoV-OC43 spike peptides, taken before COVID-19 vaccination. The subset is: HCoV-OC43 spike overlapping peptide pool stimulation. This receptor was obtained from a human donor who received a COVID-19 vaccine. V and J are TRBV10-2 and TRBJ2-1; D is uncertain. The CDR3 DNA reads as TGCGCCAGCAGTAAGTCGAATGAGCAGTTCTTC. Protein sequence: CASSKSNEQFF.